The 7 T cell receptor beta chains given below trace back to one sample, sequenced in a study of blood T cell repertoires in COVID-19. Using immunoSEQ multiplex PCR, the repertoire was profiled, and TCRdb retains in-frame clones only, with some absent. Among approximately 240,000 clones listed, around nine tenths were seen once. The sample was peripheral blood. The origin of the receptors is a woman aged 40 to 55 who had recovered from COVID-19.

The CDR3 protein is CASSREMIEGSLYGYTF. The CDR3 DNA reads TGTGCCAGCTCACGAGAGATGATTGAGGGTAGTTTGTATGGCTACACCTTC. This chain links TRBV18 with TRBJ1-2; no firm D call. The CDR3 runs 17 residues. V lost 4 bases and J 5 bases, leaving 23 bases between the germline ends. The germline V gene has CDR1 KGHSH and CDR2 LQKENI.

The chain recombines TRBV30 with TRBJ2-5, with D hard to call. V was pared by 3 bases and J by 5 bases, with 13 bases between. The CDR3 sequence is 13 residues long. Germline V gene lookup returns CDR1 GTSNPN and CDR2 SVGIG (reference sequence). CDR3: CAWRNDGWETQYF. In nucleotides, the CDR3 is TGTGCCTGGAGAAATGACGGGTGGGAGACCCAGTACTTC.

The rearrangement uses TRBV5-1 and TRBJ2-3; TRBD2 agrees at 7 bases. Losses at the gene ends were 2 bases for V and 3 bases for J; bases not matched to a gene: 9. There are 16 residues in the CDR3. Germline CDR1 and CDR2: SGHRS and YFSETQ. Here the CDR3 DNA reads TGCGCCAGCAGCTTTAGGAGTGGAGCGGGGACAGATACGCAGTATTTT. It codes for CASSFRSGAGTDTQYF.

This clone was picked up one time. This chain uses TRBV30 with TRBJ2-3; 7 bases agree with TRBD2. Germline V lookup: CDR1 GTSNPN, CDR2 SVGIG (reference sequence). The V gene end was trimmed by 2 bases and the J gene end by 2 bases; junction bases not matched to a gene: 1. This CDR3 has 13 amino acids. The DNA of the CDR3 is TGTGCCTGGAGTAGCGGGGTCACAGATACGCAGTATTTT. Protein sequence: CAWSSGVTDTQYF.

This clone has just a few counts. The chain joins TRBV7-9 to TRBJ2-2, with 13 bases matching TRBD2. The germline V gene has CDR1 SEHNR and CDR2 FQNEAQ (reference sequence). The CDR3 loop spans 16 amino acids. Unmatched junction bases numbered 5, after V lost 5 bases and J lost 5 bases. CDR3 residues: CASSLWTSGGTGELFF. In DNA form, the CDR3 reads TGTGCCAGCAGCCTCTGGACTAGCGGGGGAACCGGGGAGCTGTTTTTT.

This chain uses TRBV11-2 with TRBJ1-3; D unresolved. The germline CDR1 and CDR2 sequences are SGHAT and FQNNGV. Trimming stripped 2 bases from V and 1 base from J, with 12 bases between. The CDR3 has 16 amino acids. CDR3 bases: TGTGCCAGCAGCTTAACCATCGGGGTATCTGGAAACACCATATATTTT. Its translation: CASSLTIGVSGNTIYF.

Remarks on this clone: Other DNA sequences from this sample encode an identical CDR3 as well. The gene calls are TRBV9 and TRBJ2-5, with 7 bases fitting TRBD1. In germline, CDR1 is SGDLS, CDR2 YYNGEE. The CDR3 extends over 13 amino acids. Trimming took 4 bases from V and 2 from J; bases not matched to a gene: 2. The chain's CDR3 is CASSPRGQETQYF. CDR3 DNA sequence: TGTGCCAGCAGCCCCAGGGGGCAAGAGACCCAGTACTTC.